These 20 T cell receptor beta chains were sequenced from one sample in a study of blood T cells in healthy people across ages. For the second PCR, which ran for 7 to 11 cycles, a sample-barcoded 5' primer and a J-beta primer mix were used. From the 5' RACE reads, TCRdb called clonotypes with MiXCR, one entry per CDR3 protein. The table lists 650,000 to 1,000,000 distinct CDR3 sequences, 35% to 50% of them singletons. Sample: blood. These receptors originate from an elderly man in good health.

The chain combines TRBV7-2 with TRBJ1-5; D call uncertain. This CDR3 contains 15 residues. Trimming took 4 bases from V and 3 from J, leaving 13 bases between them. In germline, CDR1 is SGHTA, CDR2 FQGNSA. This chain's CDR3 is CASSSADGINQPQHF. For the CDR3, the DNA is TGTGCCAGCAGCTCAGCGGACGGGATCAATCAGCCCCAGCATTTT. Looking up the rest from reference TRBV7-2 and TRBJ1-5 gives the full variable domain: GAGVSQSPSNKVTEKGKDVELRCDPISGHTALYWYRQSLGQGLEFLIYFQGNSAPDKSGLPSDRFSAERTGGSVSTLTIQRTQQEDSAVYLCASSSADGINQPQHFGDGTRLSIL.

This clonotype has more than one count but fewer than ten. The chain combines TRBV9 with TRBJ2-5; TRBD1 aligns across 7 bases. V was clipped by 0 bases and J by 2 bases; unmatched bases: 4. The CDR3 loop spans 15 amino acids. Germline values: CDR1 SGDLS, CDR2 YYNGEE. The CDR3 is CASSVADRVQETQYF. The CDR3 region has the DNA TGTGCCAGCAGCGTAGCTGACAGGGTACAAGAGACCCAGTACTTC. Together with reference TRBV9 and TRBJ2-5, the CDR3 gives the full variable domain: DSGVTQTPKHLITATGQRVTLRCSPRSGDLSVYWYQQSLDQGLQFLIQYYNGEERAKGNILERFSAQQFPDLHSELNLSSLELGDSALYFCASSVADRVQETQYFGPGTRLLVL.

This clonotype has a handful of counts. The chain recombines TRBV7-2 with TRBJ2-3; 9 nucleotides align to TRBD2. The V gene end was trimmed by 5 bases and the J gene end by 6 bases; junction bases not matched to a gene: 9. This CDR3 is built from 15 residues. Germline V gene lookup returns CDR1 SGHTA and CDR2 FQGNSA. As DNA, the CDR3 is TGTGCCAGCAGCCCCATAGCGGGAGAGGTGGATACGCAGTATTTT. Its protein is CASSPIAGEVDTQYF.

CDR3 in amino acids: CASTSSGTIVSYNEQYF. The CDR3 nucleotides read TGTGCCAGCACCTCTAGCGGGACCATAGTCTCCTACAATGAGCAGTACTTC. The chain employs TRBV28 and TRBJ2-1; 9 bases are a match to TRBD2. Gene TRBJ2-7 matches the end of the DNA better, so the J call may be wrong. The CDR3 is 17 amino acids. CDR1 MDHEN and CDR2 SYDVKM come from the germline V gene.

Details on this clonotype: This may be a read error, as it is one base from a much larger clone. The chain couples TRBV5-1 to TRBJ2-1; D is unresolved. This CDR3 is built from 13 residues. CDR1 and CDR2 (germline): SGHRS, YFSETQ. The V gene lost 0 bases and the J gene lost 5 bases, with 6 bases spanning the gap. CDR3 nucleotide sequence: TGCGCCAGCAGCTTGGTTGTTGACAATGAGCAGTTCTTC. Translated: CASSLVVDNEQFF.

In regard to this clonotype: A read error may explain this, as a much larger clone is one base away. The chain combines TRBV7-2 with TRBJ2-7; no reliable D call. Germline lookup yields CDR1 SGHTA and CDR2 FQGNSA. Trimming shortened V by 5 bases and J by 7 bases, and 18 bases separated the two germline ends. This CDR3 contains 14 residues. The CDR3 DNA reads TGTGCCAGCAGCGTCGGGTCCCTATTGAATGAGCAGTACTTC. Amino acid sequence: CASSVGSLLNEQYF.

This clonotype was recorded many times. The J gene is TRBJ2-3, the V gene TRBV20-1, with D unresolved. Trimming took 3 bases from V and 1 from J, leaving 5 bases between them. Germline V gene data show CDR1 as DFQATT and CDR2 as SNEGSKA (reference sequence). The CDR3 has 12 amino acids. The CDR3, as DNA: TGCAGTGCTAGTCCTGGCACAGATACGCAGTATTTT. Translating gives CSASPGTDTQYF.

This clonotype has a single count. V and J are TRBV6-5 and TRBJ1-2; tentatively, D is TRBD1 (6 bases). CDR1 and CDR2 (germline): MNHEY, SVGAGI. V lost 5 bases, J lost 8 bases, and 15 bases lay in between. This CDR3 spans 13 amino acids. In DNA form, the CDR3 reads TGTGCCAGCAGTCGGGACACACTAAACGGCTACACCTTC. Translation: CASSRDTLNGYTF.

This clonotype was recorded a few times. The chain is built from TRBV29-1 and TRBJ2-5; D uncertain. V lost 7 bases to trimming and J lost 6 bases, with 12 bases between them. The CDR3 spans 11 residues. CDR1 and CDR2 (germline): SQVTM, ANQGSEA. The CDR3, as DNA: TGCAGCGGCTCGAGCGCGAAGACCCAGTACTTC. It codes for CSGSSAKTQYF. Complete variable domain (other parts from reference TRBV29-1 and TRBJ2-5): SAVISQKPSRDICQRGTSLTIQCQVDSQVTMMFWYRQQPGQSLTLIATANQGSEATYESGFVIDKFPISRPNLTFSTLTVSNMSPEDSSIYLCSGSSAKTQYFGPGTRLLVL.

Concerning this clonotype itself: A single base separates this from a much larger clone, so it may be a read error. In nucleotides, the CDR3 is TGTGCCAGCAGTCAGGCAGGGGAGGAGATACAAGAGACCCAGTACTTC. Translated: CASSQAGEEIQETQYF. The chain uses TRBV28 and TRBJ2-5; D is perhaps TRBD1 or TRBD2 (6 bases each). CDR1 is MDHEN, CDR2 SYDVKM, per germline. Trimming shortened V by 5 bases and J by 2 bases, and 18 bases separated the two germline ends. This CDR3 contains 16 residues.

This clonotype appeared a few times. The chain combines TRBV6-2 or TRBV6-3 with TRBJ2-7; D might be TRBD1 (5 bases). CDR1 and CDR2 from the germline V gene are MNHEY and SVGEGT. The V end lost 6 bases, the J end lost 3 bases, and 12 bases lay between the germline ends. The CDR3 spans 13 residues. The CDR3 nucleotides read TGTGCCAGCAGACCGGACAAGAACTACGAGCAGTACTTC. Translating it yields CASRPDKNYEQYF.

This clonotype turned up a few times. This sequence joins TRBV6-5 and TRBJ2-2; the D gene is possibly TRBD1 (6 bases). CDR1 is MNHEY and CDR2 is SVGAGI in the germline V gene. The CDR3 spans 15 residues. Deletions cut 6 bases from V and 5 bases from J, with 16 bases between. CDR3 protein: CASSRTVVNTGELFF. DNA of the CDR3: TGTGCCAGCAGCCGGACAGTAGTCAATACCGGGGAGCTGTTTTTT.

This clonotype was seen a handful of times. The chain combines TRBV20-1 with TRBJ2-4; 7 bases line up with TRBD2. This CDR3 is 12 amino acids long. Germline CDR1 reads DFQATT; CDR2 reads SNEGSKA (reference sequence). The V segment lost 1 base and the J segment 6 bases; nucleotides outside the gene matches: 0. The CDR3, as DNA: TGCAGTGCTAGAGGGGGGGGAAACATTCAGTACTTC. This sequence encodes CSARGGGNIQYF.

This clonotype has just a few counts. The chain carries TRBV20-1 and TRBJ2-1; TRBD2 might be the D (6 bases). The CDR3 covers 12 residues. V dropped 4 bases and J dropped 5 bases, with 9 bases sitting between them. CDR1 and CDR2 (germline): DFQATT, SNEGSKA (reference sequence). The CDR3 nucleotides are TGCAGTGCTACCCGACTAGACAATGAGCAGTTCTTC. This translates into CSATRLDNEQFF.

This chain links TRBV6-6 with TRBJ2-3, with D perhaps TRBD2 (6 bases). The ends were cut back, 6 bases at V and 5 bases at J, with 18 bases in the middle. The germline V gene has CDR1 MNHNY and CDR2 SVGAGI (reference sequence). The CDR3 covers 15 residues. The CDR3, as DNA: TGTGCCAGCAGCCAAGGAGGAGGGAGCGGAGATACGCAGTATTTT. Protein sequence: CASSQGGGSGDTQYF.

CDR3: CASSYRAGGADTQYF. CDR3 coding DNA: TGTGCCAGCAGTTACCGGGCAGGGGGCGCGGATACGCAGTATTTT. The chain employs TRBV6-2 or TRBV6-3 and TRBJ2-3, with TRBD1 identical over 8 bases. In germline, CDR1 is MNHEY, CDR2 SVGEGT. Unmatched junction bases numbered 7, after V lost 2 bases and J lost 6 bases. There are 15 residues in the CDR3.

The rearrangement joins TRBV5-4 to TRBJ2-1; no reliable D call. The CDR3 runs to 14 residues. The V gene lost 2 bases and the J gene lost 3 bases, with 9 bases spanning the gap. Germline CDR1 SGHNT, CDR2 YYREEE (reference sequence). The CDR3, as DNA: TGTGCCAGCAGCTTTTACGGCGGCTACAATGAGCAGTTCTTC. Its protein is CASSFYGGYNEQFF. Together with reference TRBV5-4 and TRBJ2-1, the CDR3 gives the full variable domain: ETGVTQSPTHLIKTRGQQVTLRCSSQSGHNTVSWYQQALGQGPQFIFQYYREEENGRGNFPPRFSGLQFPNYSSELNVNALELDDSALYLCASSFYGGYNEQFFGPGTRLTVL.

This clonotype was detected only a few times. CDR3 sequence: CSVDIVAADNEQYF. For the CDR3, the DNA is TGCAGCGTTGACATCGTCGCGGCGGACAATGAGCAGTACTTC. This chain uses TRBV29-1 with TRBJ2-1; D may be TRBD1 (5 bases). The last part of the DNA fits TRBJ2-7 better; the J call may be wrong. The CDR3 totals 14 residues. CDR1 and CDR2 (germline): SQVTM, ANQGSEA.

V gene TRBV24-1 combines with J gene TRBJ2-3; 11 nucleotides align to TRBD2. This CDR3 has 15 amino acids. CDR1 and CDR2 (germline): KGHDR, SFDVKD. V gave up 10 bases and J gave up 11 bases; unmatched junction bases: 16. CDR3 sequence: CATGGDTSGSFLQYF. In DNA, the CDR3 is TGTGCCACAGGGGGCGATACTAGCGGGAGCTTCCTGCAGTATTTT.

This clonotype is a singleton in its sample. A much bigger clone sits one base away, suggesting this may be a read error. This chain connects TRBV20-1 to TRBJ2-1; the match to TRBD2 covers 10 bases. TRBJ2-7 explains the end of the DNA better; the J call may be wrong. From germline, CDR1 is DFQATT and CDR2 SNEGSKA (reference sequence). CDR3 length: 17 residues. In nucleotides, the CDR3 is TGCAGTGCTAGAGAACTAGCGGGACCCCTTCACTACAATGAGCAGTACTTC. It codes for CSARELAGPLHYNEQYF.